A single sample gave rise to the 32 T cell receptor beta chains below, sequenced in a study of shared clonotypes between healthy human individuals. Here immunoSEQ multiplex PCR was the method, and the copy in TCRdb shows in-frame clones only, minus some. Counted here are 900,000 to 1,200,000 clones, around 82% occurring once; the ten biggest clones make up roughly 0.61%. Material: memory CD4+ T cells from PBMCs. The subset was: CD45RA-negative fraction. The origin of the receptors is a man aged 18-30 years in good health. Some clones in this sample may be carry-over from other donors' samples.

This clone appeared a few times. The chain joins TRBV4-1 to TRBJ1-5; D not resolved. V dropped 0 bases and J dropped 2 bases, with 5 bases sitting between them. Germline CDR1 and CDR2: MGHRA and YSYEKL. CDR3 length: 14 amino acids. The CDR3 loop reads CASSQEVRNQPQHF. Here the CDR3 DNA reads TGCGCCAGCAGCCAAGAAGTCCGCAATCAGCCCCAGCATTTT.

V usage is TRBV6-5 and J usage is TRBJ1-1, with 7 bases identical to TRBD1. V shed 6 bases, J shed 4 bases, and the junction held 11 bases outside the gene matches. The germline V gene has CDR1 MNHEY and CDR2 SVGAGI. This CDR3 contains 15 residues. The CDR3 reads CASSPQGPAGTEAFF. CDR3 sequence (DNA): TGTGCCAGCAGCCCACAGGGGCCCGCGGGCACTGAAGCTTTCTTT.

This clone came up once. The chain carries TRBV5-4 and TRBJ2-1, with 11 positions matching TRBD2. CDR1 SGHNT and CDR2 YYREEE come from the germline V gene (reference sequence). J gave up 5 bases and V 4 bases, and 17 bases lay outside the gene matches. The CDR3 is 19 amino acids. The CDR3 nucleotides are TGTGCCAGCAGCCCAAACCTGGGGACTAGCGGAGAAGGGAACAATGAGCAGTTCTTC. Protein product: CASSPNLGTSGEGNNEQFF.

Only one count was recorded for this clone. V and J are TRBV25-1 and TRBJ2-6; a possible D gene is TRBD1 (6 bases). Trimming cost V 1 base and J 0 bases, with 7 bases left between them. The CDR3 sequence is 16 residues long. CDR1 and CDR2 (germline): MGHDK, SYGVNS. The CDR3 is CASSEFRGSGANVLTF. The CDR3 nucleotides read TGTGCCAGCAGTGAATTCAGGGGCTCTGGGGCCAACGTCCTGACTTTC. The variable domain in full, with the rest retrieved from reference TRBV25-1 and TRBJ2-6, is EADIYQTPRYLVIGTGKKITLECSQTMGHDKMYWYQQDPGMELHLIHYSYGVNSTEKGDLSSESTVSRIRTEHFPLTLESARPSHTSQYLCASSEFRGSGANVLTFGAGSRLTVL.

This clone is a singleton in its sample. This chain connects TRBV28 to TRBJ2-7; 8 bases are shared with TRBD1. This CDR3 is 14 amino acids long. Germline CDR1 MDHEN, CDR2 SYDVKM. V was pared by 6 bases and J by 6 bases, with 10 bases of the junction left unmatched. The CDR3 protein is CASSRTGFLGEQYF. Here the CDR3 DNA reads TGTGCCAGCAGCCGGACAGGGTTCCTAGGCGAGCAGTACTTC.

J is TRBJ2-1 and V is TRBV25-1, with D possibly matching TRBD1 (5 bases). V lost 9 bases, J lost 3 bases, and 15 bases lay in between. CDR3 length equals 14 residues. In germline, CDR1 is MGHDK, CDR2 SYGVNS. The CDR3 sequence is CASQPAGLYNEQFF. CDR3 DNA sequence: TGTGCCAGTCAACCGGCAGGGCTCTACAATGAGCAGTTCTTC.

V and J are TRBV11-3 and TRBJ2-1, with 7 bases that match TRBD2. This CDR3 is 15 amino acids long. The germline gives CDR1 SGHNT, CDR2 YENEEA. The J segment lost 8 bases and the V segment lost 5 bases, leaving 12 bases of the junction unmatched. CDR3 residues: CASSLLGGSGYEQFF. As DNA, the CDR3 is TGTGCCAGCAGCCTACTGGGCGGGAGCGGGTATGAGCAGTTCTTC.

The J gene is TRBJ1-1, the V gene TRBV5-1; 10 bases line up with TRBD1. Germline CDR1 and CDR2: SGHRS and YFSETQ. The length of the CDR3 is 15 residues. V trimming: 4 bases; J trimming: 1 base; junction bases outside the gene matches: 4. CDR3 DNA: TGCGCCAGCAGCCCGACAGGGGGCAAGAACACTGAAGCTTTCTTT. Translation: CASSPTGGKNTEAFF.

In its sample, this clone was seen once. This chain connects TRBV4-1 to TRBJ2-7; a weak D match, TRBD2 (5 bases). Germline CDR1 and CDR2: MGHRA and YSYEKL. Trimming pared 2 bases from V and 2 bases from J, leaving 7 bases between. The CDR3 runs 13 residues. CDR3 nucleotides: TGCGCCAGCAGCCAATTACTAGCCTACGAGCAGTACTTC. Translated, it gives CASSQLLAYEQYF.

The rearrangement joins TRBV7-2 to TRBJ2-5; tentatively, D is TRBD1 (5 bases). Trimming pared 5 bases from V and 5 bases from J, leaving 21 bases between. Germline CDR1 and CDR2: SGHTA and FQGNSA. This CDR3 spans 16 amino acids. The CDR3 DNA is TGTGCCAGCAGCCTCCAGGGTCCCCTCTTCCAGGAGACCCAGTACTTC. Its protein product is CASSLQGPLFQETQYF. The full variable domain, rest sourced from reference TRBV7-2 and TRBJ2-5, is GAGVSQSPSNKVTEKGKDVELRCDPISGHTALYWYRQSLGQGLEFLIYFQGNSAPDKSGLPSDRFSAERTGGSVSTLTIQRTQQEDSAVYLCASSLQGPLFQETQYFGPGTRLLVL.

The chain combines TRBV4-2 with TRBJ2-3, with 8 bases aligning to TRBD2. The trim removed 0 bases at V and 0 bases at J, leaving 8 bases unmatched. From germline, CDR1 is LGHNA and CDR2 YNFKEQ. The CDR3 loop spans 18 amino acids. The CDR3 here is CASSQDLLIAGSTDTQYF. The CDR3 bases are TGTGCCAGCAGCCAAGATCTCCTGATAGCGGGAAGCACAGATACGCAGTATTTT.

The V gene is TRBV30, the J gene TRBJ2-2; D uncertain. This CDR3 region has 12 residues. Trimming shortened V by 3 bases and J by 3 bases, and 5 bases separated the two germline ends. The germline gives CDR1 GTSNPN, CDR2 SVGIG (reference sequence). This CDR3 reads CAWSPDTGELFF. Written as DNA, the CDR3 is TGTGCCTGGAGCCCAGACACCGGGGAGCTGTTTTTT.

The gene calls are TRBV5-1 and TRBJ2-5; D not resolved. The germline CDR1 and CDR2 sequences are SGHRS and YFSETQ. The CDR3 covers 14 residues. V gave up 0 bases and J gave up 1 base, with 7 bases separating them. This chain's CDR3 is CASSLVSFQETQYF. The CDR3 coding sequence is TGCGCCAGCAGCTTGGTCTCCTTCCAAGAGACCCAGTACTTC.

The chain combines TRBV7-2 with TRBJ2-2; D remains ambiguous. In germline, CDR1 is SGHTA, CDR2 FQGNSA. V shed 5 bases and J shed 4 bases, with 17 bases lying between them. The CDR3 consists of 16 residues. The DNA of the CDR3 is TGTGCCAGCAGCCCTGGAGCCCAAACCGGCACCGGGGAGCTGTTTTTT. It yields the protein CASSPGAQTGTGELFF.

This clone was seen ten or more times. J is TRBJ1-1 and V is TRBV10-1; 7 bases map to TRBD1. The CDR3 loop spans 13 amino acids. The germline V gene has CDR1 WNHNN and CDR2 SYGVQD (reference sequence). Losses at the gene ends were 6 bases for V and 1 base for J; bases not matched to a gene: 2. The CDR3 DNA reads TGCGCCAGCAGACAGGGGACGAACACTGAAGCTTTCTTT. Translated, it gives CASRQGTNTEAFF.

On this clone: This may come from a read error, since a much larger clone is one base off. This chain connects TRBV29-1 to TRBJ2-7; D may be TRBD1 (6 bases). Germline values: CDR1 SQVTM, CDR2 ANQGSEA. The CDR3 extends over 14 amino acids. The CDR3 bases are TGCAGCGTTGTTGTCGGACAGAGATACTACGAGCAGTGCTTC. Amino acid sequence: CSVVVGQRYYEQCF.

The chain joins TRBV7-9 to TRBJ2-1, with D perhaps matching TRBD1 or TRBD2 (5 bases each). The ends were cut back, 5 bases at V and 2 bases at J, with 13 bases in the middle. CDR1 SEHNR and CDR2 FQNEAQ come from the germline V gene (reference sequence). The CDR3 runs 15 residues. The CDR3 is CASSARDRAYNEQFF. The CDR3 DNA reads as TGTGCCAGCAGCGCCCGGGACCGAGCCTACAATGAGCAGTTCTTC.

The V gene is TRBV10-3, the J gene TRBJ1-4; 9 bases map to TRBD1. CDR1 and CDR2 from the germline V gene are ENHRY and SYGVKD. There are 14 residues in the CDR3. V dropped 6 bases and J dropped 6; count of bases not matched to a gene: 5. The CDR3: CAIRGQGLDEKLFF. The DNA for the CDR3 is TGTGCCATCAGGGGACAGGGTCTGGATGAAAAACTGTTTTTT.

J is TRBJ1-2 and V is TRBV28; D gene uncertain. The germline V and J ends were trimmed by 4 bases and 4 bases, with 19 bases remaining between them. This CDR3 contains 16 residues. The V gene's germline CDR1 is MDHEN and CDR2 SYDVKM. The CDR3 is CASSSHTLARRYGYTF. CDR3 DNA sequence: TGTGCCAGCAGTTCCCATACCCTCGCCAGACGCTATGGCTACACCTTC.

There are a few counts of this clone. The J gene is TRBJ2-7, the V gene TRBV6-5; D possibly corresponds to TRBD1 (5 bases). Germline-derived CDR1 and CDR2 are MNHEY and SVGAGI. There are 15 residues in the CDR3. V gave up 6 bases and J gave up 6 bases, with 21 bases separating them. CDR3 amino acids: CASSLSRTPATEQYF. In nucleotides, the CDR3 is TGTGCCAGCAGCCTTAGTAGGACACCTGCGACCGAGCAGTACTTC.

This chain uses TRBV23-1 with TRBJ2-4; D could derive from TRBD1 or TRBD2 (6 bases each). TRBV23-1 is reported as an ORF; its role is uncertain. Trimming removed 0 bases from V and 1 base from J, with 22 bases in between. The CDR3 is 20 amino acids. Here the CDR3 reads CASSQSRGRVAVGAKNIQYF. CDR3 in DNA: TGCGCCAGCAGTCAATCCCGGGGGCGAGTTGCCGTCGGGGCCAAAAACATTCAGTACTTC.

V and J are TRBV7-3 and TRBJ2-1; 7 positions agree with TRBD1. V shed 5 bases, J shed 0 bases, and the junction held 7 bases outside the gene matches. Per germline, CDR1 SGHTA and CDR2 FQGTGA. The CDR3 is made up of 16 amino acids. For the CDR3, the DNA is TGTGCCAGCAGCGAGACGGGACAGAGCTCCTACAATGAGCAGTTCTTC. As protein: CASSETGQSSYNEQFF.

This chain uses TRBV19 with TRBJ2-4; D possibly corresponds to TRBD1 (6 bases). Germline loops: CDR1 LNHDA, CDR2 SQIVND (reference sequence). The CDR3 spans 15 residues. Trimming removed 6 bases from V and 0 bases from J, with 12 bases in between. For the CDR3, the DNA is TGTGCCAGTAGCCCAAGGGGGATAGCCAAAAACATTCAGTACTTC. This sequence encodes CASSPRGIAKNIQYF.

This clone was observed a few times. The chain is built from TRBV6-1 and TRBJ2-1, with 10 nucleotides matching TRBD1. This CDR3 contains 16 residues. CDR1 is MNHNS and CDR2 is SASEGT in the germline V gene. V shed 1 base, J shed 8 bases, and the junction held 8 bases outside the gene matches. The CDR3, as DNA: TGTGCCAGCAGTGAAGATTCCCCCGGGACAGGGGATGAGCAGTTCTTC. Its translation is CASSEDSPGTGDEQFF.

The J gene is TRBJ2-2, the V gene TRBV7-3; D may correspond to TRBD1 or TRBD2 (6 bases each). The length of the CDR3 is 21 residues. Trimming took 5 bases from V and 0 from J, leaving 28 bases between them. CDR1 SGHTA and CDR2 FQGTGA come from the germline V gene. The CDR3 reads CASSPNLHPPVGGTNTGELFF. Written as DNA, the CDR3 is TGTGCCAGCAGCCCTAATCTCCACCCACCAGTGGGGGGCACGAACACCGGGGAGCTGTTTTTT.

This rearrangement joins TRBV7-9 to TRBJ2-7; tentative D call: TRBD1 (6 bases). Looked up from germline, CDR1 is SEHNR and CDR2 is FQNEAQ (reference sequence). Trimming left V 6 bases short and J 4 bases short, with 13 bases between. There are 13 residues in the CDR3. The CDR3 DNA sequence: TGTGCCAGCAGTCTACAGGGATGGTACGAGCAGTACTTC. Protein: CASSLQGWYEQYF.

This clone was found a few times. This chain joins TRBV19 and TRBJ2-7; a weak D match, TRBD1 (5 bases). The CDR3 totals 11 residues. V was cut by 6 bases and J by 3 bases, with 6 bases left in between. Germline-derived CDR1 and CDR2 are LNHDA and SQIVND (reference sequence). The CDR3 DNA reads TGTGCCAGTAGCGACAGCTACGAGCAGTACTTC. Residues: CASSDSYEQYF.

The V and J genes are TRBV6-1 and TRBJ1-1; D is perhaps TRBD1 (5 bases). V lost 1 base, J lost 1 base, and 10 bases lay in between. The CDR3 totals 15 residues. Germline CDR1 reads MNHNS; CDR2 reads SASEGT. The CDR3 protein is CASSEGTLQNTEAFF. The CDR3 nucleotides read TGTGCCAGCAGTGAAGGGACACTCCAGAACACTGAAGCTTTCTTT.

The chain links TRBV19 to TRBJ1-3; 8 positions match TRBD1. The CDR3 sequence is 15 residues long. Germline V gene sequence: CDR1 LNHDA, CDR2 SQIVND (reference sequence). Trimming took 5 bases from V and 6 from J; bases not matched to a gene: 9. The CDR3 is CASSFSGTGANTIYF. As DNA, the CDR3 is TGTGCCAGTAGTTTCTCTGGGACAGGAGCAAACACCATATATTTT.

The chain couples TRBV4-1 to TRBJ1-4; tentatively, D is TRBD1 (5 bases). The CDR3 loop spans 19 amino acids. Trimming removed 4 bases from V and 5 bases from J, with 26 bases in between. The germline V gene encodes CDR1 MGHRA and CDR2 YSYEKL. In nucleotides, the CDR3 is TGCGCCAGCAGCCGTATTAACTCTAAATCACAGGCCGTCAATGAAAAACTGTTTTTT. It translates to CASSRINSKSQAVNEKLFF.

The chain joins TRBV5-1 to TRBJ2-7, with 7 bases fitting TRBD2. Germline loops: CDR1 SGHRS, CDR2 YFSETQ. CDR3 length: 14 residues. Trimming cost V 0 bases and J 6 bases; bases outside gene matches: 6. In DNA, the CDR3 is TGCGCCAGCAGCTTGGCCGGGACTACGACCGAGCAGTACTTC. This sequence encodes CASSLAGTTTEQYF.

The chain has TRBV27 and TRBJ1-4; no clear D gene. Trimming removed 4 bases from V and 2 bases from J, with 8 bases in between. The CDR3 spans 14 residues. CDR1 is MNHEY and CDR2 is SMNVEV in the germline V gene (reference sequence). CDR3 protein: CASSSVVTNEKLFF. In DNA, the CDR3 is TGTGCCAGCAGTTCCGTGGTGACTAATGAAAAACTGTTTTTT.